The 14 T cell receptor beta chains below all came from one sample that was sequenced in a study of identical twins. MiXCR, applied by TCRdb to the 5' RACE reads, yields one record per CDR3 protein. The sample yields 200,000 to 250,000 distinct CDR3 sequences, roughly 7% seen once. The sample also formed part of further work on yellow fever vaccine responses in identical twins.

What was sequenced was memory (CD45RO+) T cells sorted from blood. The receptors here all came from a woman under 30 in good health.

This clonotype was seen at least ten times. This rearrangement joins TRBV29-1 to TRBJ2-2; D gene ambiguous. The CDR3 covers 11 residues. Germline V CDR1 and CDR2: SQVTM, ANQGSEA. Trimming took off 5 bases at V and 2 bases at J, with 3 bases between the two ends. The CDR3 DNA reads as TGCAGCGTTAGTAACACCGGGGAGCTGTTTTTT. Amino acids: CSVSNTGELFF.

The chain joins TRBV2 to TRBJ2-7, with D maybe TRBD1 (5 bases). The CDR3 has 13 amino acids. V was cut by 4 bases and J by 0 bases, with 7 bases left in between. Looked up from germline, CDR1 is SNHLY and CDR2 is FYNNEI. CDR3 nucleotides: TGTGCCAGCAGTGGGGGCGGCTCCTACGAGCAGTACTTC. Protein product: CASSGGGSYEQYF.

The chain has TRBV12-3 or TRBV12-4 and TRBJ2-1; 7 bases align to TRBD1. This CDR3 is 16 amino acids long. V lost 6 bases, J lost 4 bases, and 12 bases stayed unmatched. The CDR3 coding sequence is TGTGCCAGCAGCCCAAGAGGGGGCGGGCCTTACAATGAGCAGTTCTTC. It encodes CASSPRGGGPYNEQFF.

This clonotype was detected only a few times. The V and J genes are TRBV3-1 and TRBJ2-1; TRBD2 agrees at 7 bases. This CDR3 spans 15 amino acids. Germline CDR1 reads LGHDT; CDR2 reads YNNKEL (reference sequence). The J segment lost 5 bases and the V segment lost 0 bases, leaving 4 bases of the junction unmatched. The CDR3 DNA reads as TGTGCCAGCAGCCAAGATTGGGGGGGACACAATGAGCAGTTCTTC. Translating it yields CASSQDWGGHNEQFF.

This clonotype was detected many times. V usage is TRBV6-5 and J usage is TRBJ2-1; 8 bases are a match to TRBD2. V gave up 4 bases and J gave up 8 bases; unmatched junction bases: 10. CDR1 is MNHEY, CDR2 SVGAGI, per germline. The CDR3 has 15 residues. The CDR3 protein is CASSSAGGGNYEQFF. The CDR3, as DNA: TGTGCCAGCAGTTCGGCCGGGGGGGGCAACTATGAGCAGTTCTTC.

This clonotype came up many times. This chain connects TRBV3-1 to TRBJ2-1; 7 bases line up with TRBD2. This CDR3 has 10 residues. Trimming removed 9 bases from V and 7 bases from J; junction bases left unmatched: 0. Germline V gives CDR1 LGHDT, CDR2 YNNKEL (reference sequence). The chain's CDR3 is CARGGNEQFF. The CDR3 region has the DNA TGTGCCAGGGGGGGGAATGAGCAGTTCTTC.

On this clonotype: A much larger clone differs by one base, so this may be a read error. The V and J genes are TRBV3-1 and TRBJ1-1; 9 bases map to TRBD1. This CDR3 has 15 amino acids. Germline trimming cut 4 bases from V and 12 bases from J; bases unmatched to any gene: 15. Germline loops: CDR1 LGHDT, CDR2 YNNKEL (reference sequence). The CDR3 coding sequence is TGTGCCAGCAGCCTAACCGGGACAGGGAAAATACAAACTTTCTTT. The encoded protein is CASSLTGTGKIQTFF.

V gene TRBV6-5 combines with J gene TRBJ1-6; 9 nucleotides agree with TRBD1. The CDR3 consists of 15 residues. V dropped 1 base and J dropped 6; count of bases not matched to a gene: 1. CDR1 and CDR2 (germline): MNHEY, SVGAGI. The CDR3 sequence: CASSYLGQGNSPLHF. The CDR3, as DNA: TGTGCCAGCAGTTACTTGGGACAGGGTAATTCACCCCTCCACTTT.

There are a few counts of this clonotype. The genes are TRBV19 and TRBJ1-1, with D unclear. This CDR3 spans 14 amino acids. Germline values: CDR1 LNHDA, CDR2 SQIVND (reference sequence). V was cut by 2 bases and J by 1 base, with 8 bases left in between. CDR3 sequence (DNA): TGTGCCAGTAGTATAAGACACCGGAACACTGAAGCTTTCTTT. Protein sequence: CASSIRHRNTEAFF. Full variable domain (missing parts from reference TRBV19 and TRBJ1-1): DGGITQSPKYLFRKEGQNVTLSCEQNLNHDAMYWYRQDPGQGLRLIYYSQIVNDFQKGDIAEGYSVSREKKESFPLTVTSAQKNPTAFYLCASSIRHRNTEAFFGQGTRLTVV.

This clonotype appeared a few times. The genes are TRBV5-5 and TRBJ2-1; D remains ambiguous. CDR3 size: 14 residues. V was clipped by 9 bases and J by 2 bases, with 15 bases between them. Per germline, CDR1 SGHKS and CDR2 YYEKEE (reference sequence). The CDR3 region is CATSVGLTYNEQFF. CDR3 nucleotide sequence: TGTGCCACCTCCGTGGGCCTGACCTACAATGAGCAGTTCTTC.

The table lists this clonotype with many counts. The chain links TRBV5-1 to TRBJ2-5; D unresolved. The CDR3 extends over 13 amino acids. Germline V gives CDR1 SGHRS, CDR2 YFSETQ. V was cut by 2 bases and J by 5 bases, with 10 bases left in between. CDR3 amino acids: CASSLRPDETQYF. Written as DNA, the CDR3 is TGCGCCAGCAGCTTACGACCTGACGAGACCCAGTACTTC.

This clonotype showed up just a few times. This rearrangement joins TRBV20-1 to TRBJ1-1; 9 bases agree with TRBD1. There are 11 residues in the CDR3. V shed 6 bases and J 9 bases; nucleotides not matched to a gene: 5. Germline loops: CDR1 DFQATT, CDR2 SNEGSKA (reference sequence). This chain's CDR3 is CSAPGTGKAFF. In nucleotides, the CDR3 is TGCAGTGCACCCGGGACAGGGAAAGCTTTCTTT.

This clonotype was found a few times. The chain joins TRBV11-1 to TRBJ2-3, with D perhaps matching TRBD1 or TRBD2 (5 bases each). The CDR3 extends over 19 amino acids. V lost 0 bases, J lost 0 bases, and 19 bases lay in between. Germline V gives CDR1 SGHAT, CDR2 FQDESV (reference sequence). The CDR3 loop is CASSLALIRAGRSTDTQYF. For the CDR3, the DNA is TGTGCCAGCAGCTTAGCGCTAATAAGGGCAGGGAGAAGCACAGATACGCAGTATTTT.

The J gene is TRBJ2-7, the V gene TRBV10-2, with D perhaps TRBD1 or TRBD2 (5 bases each). CDR1 and CDR2 from the germline V gene are WSHSY and SAAADI. The CDR3 covers 14 residues. V was shortened by 6 bases and J by 6 bases, with 18 bases between the two germline ends. DNA for the CDR3: TGCGCCAGCAGCCGGGACGGGTGGATGGGCGAGCAGTACGTC. This encodes CASSRDGWMGEQYV.